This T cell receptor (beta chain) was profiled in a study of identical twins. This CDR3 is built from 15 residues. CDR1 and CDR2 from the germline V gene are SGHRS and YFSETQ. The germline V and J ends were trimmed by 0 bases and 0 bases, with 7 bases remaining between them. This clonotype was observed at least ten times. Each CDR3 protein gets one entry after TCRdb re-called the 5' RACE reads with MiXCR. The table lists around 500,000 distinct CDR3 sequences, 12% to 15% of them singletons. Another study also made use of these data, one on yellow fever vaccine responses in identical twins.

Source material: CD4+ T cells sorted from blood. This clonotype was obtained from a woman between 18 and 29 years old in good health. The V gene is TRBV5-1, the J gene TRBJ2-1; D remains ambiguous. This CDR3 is CASSLGLSSYNEQFF. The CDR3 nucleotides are TGCGCCAGCAGCTTGGGACTGAGCTCCTACAATGAGCAGTTCTTC.